The entry that follows covers one T cell receptor (beta chain) sequence. Its target antigen remains unknown. Qualities for individual bases were not recorded, and no much larger clone is one base off. To prepare the library, the immunoSEQ multiplex PCR assay was applied. TCRdb obtained this table from immuneACCESS and retained in-frame rearrangements with V and J assigned. These tables miss some clones; where compared with another copy, unresolved V genes account for less than half of the shortfall, and the remainder is unexplained. The sample data list just over 95,000 clones, and roughly 95% of these were observed just once. Roughly 0.31% of the sample belongs to the ten largest clones. CDR1 MNHEY and CDR2 SVGAGI were looked up in the germline V gene. The CDR3 sequence holds 16 residues, the cysteine and phenylalanine included. This entry keeps only the CDR3 DNA: 48 bases, framed from base 1. From V the trimming removes 0 bases and from J it removes 1 base, while the gene matches leave 4 bases of the junction unaccounted for.

This specimen comes from a study of technical replicates of blood from a handful of donors listed by TCRdb under 2017. Recombination linked TRBV6-5 to TRBJ2-3; 7 bases in the middle match TRBD2. Sequenced input: T cells isolated from PBMCs. The receptor was isolated from a human donor in good health. The nucleotide sequence is TGTGCCAGCAGTTACTCGCGGGAGTGGGGCACAGATACGCAGTATTTT. Translated, it gives CASSYSREWGTDTQYF.